This TCR beta chain was found in a study of naive CD8 T cells in extremely preterm neonates. This clone was seen a single time. Only in-frame clones appear in the TCRdb table, and some are missing; sequencing was by immunoSEQ multiplex PCR. The sample comprises 7,000 or so clones, roughly nine tenths of which are singletons, and around 0.47% rests with the top ten. Elective cesarean births at roughly 35-43 weeks, without labor or membrane rupture, supplied the cord blood. The sequence was obtained from a newborn in good health. The sequenced sample consisted of naive CD8+ T cells from cord blood.

The CDR3 DNA follows: TGTGCCAGCAGCTTAGCAGGGGGCGCGAGTCAGCCCCAGCATTTT. Its protein is CASSLAGGASQPQHF. The V call is TRBV7-9, the J call TRBJ1-5, with 7 bases lining up with TRBD1. Trimming removed 0 bases from V and 6 bases from J; junction bases left unmatched: 5. Germline CDR1 and CDR2: SEHNR and FQNEAQ (reference sequence). The CDR3 runs 15 residues.